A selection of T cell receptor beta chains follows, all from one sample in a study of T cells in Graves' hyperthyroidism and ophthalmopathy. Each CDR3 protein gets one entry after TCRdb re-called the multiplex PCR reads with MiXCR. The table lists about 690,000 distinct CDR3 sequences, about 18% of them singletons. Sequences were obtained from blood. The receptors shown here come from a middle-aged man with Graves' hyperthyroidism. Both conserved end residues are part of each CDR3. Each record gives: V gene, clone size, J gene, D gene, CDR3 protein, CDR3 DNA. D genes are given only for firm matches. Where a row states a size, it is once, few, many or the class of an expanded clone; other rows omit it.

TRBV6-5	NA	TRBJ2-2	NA	CASSYSLVPTGELFF	TGTGCCAGCAGTTACTCCCTAGTTCCCACCGGGGAGCTGTTTTTT
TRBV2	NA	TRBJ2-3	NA	CASSDGREDTDTQYF	TGTGCCAGCAGTGATGGCAGGGAGGACACAGATACGCAGTATTTT
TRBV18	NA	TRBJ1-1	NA	CASSPRPNTDTEAFF	TGTGCCAGCTCACCTCGGCCGAACACGGACACTGAAGCTTTCTTT
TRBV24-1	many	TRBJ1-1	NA	CATSEGTEAFF	TGTGCCACCAGTGAAGGGACTGAAGCTTTCTTT
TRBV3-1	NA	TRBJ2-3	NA	CASSQSGVSTDTQYF	TGTGCCAGCAGCCAAAGCGGCGTGAGCACAGATACGCAGTATTTT
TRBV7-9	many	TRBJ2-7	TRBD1	CASSSGQDEQYF	TGTGCCAGCAGCTCGGGACAGGACGAGCAGTACTTC
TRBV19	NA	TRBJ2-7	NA	CASSPRRDSSYEQYF	TGTGCCAGTAGTCCCCGCCGGGACTCCTCCTACGAGCAGTACTTC
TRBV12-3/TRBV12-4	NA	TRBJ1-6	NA	CASSLRDTAGSPLHF	TGTGCCAGCAGTTTACGGGACACTGCTGGTTCACCCCTCCACTTT
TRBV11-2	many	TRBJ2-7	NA	CASSLDRLVGTYEQYF	TGTGCCAGCAGCTTAGATCGACTAGTGGGGACCTACGAGCAGTACTTC
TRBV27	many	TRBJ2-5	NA	CASSTGAETQYF	TGTGCCAGCAGTACGGGGGCTGAGACCCAGTACTTC
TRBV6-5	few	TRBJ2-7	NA	CASSYSPGTTYEQYF	TGTGCCAGCAGTTACTCCCCAGGGACAACCTACGAGCAGTACTTC